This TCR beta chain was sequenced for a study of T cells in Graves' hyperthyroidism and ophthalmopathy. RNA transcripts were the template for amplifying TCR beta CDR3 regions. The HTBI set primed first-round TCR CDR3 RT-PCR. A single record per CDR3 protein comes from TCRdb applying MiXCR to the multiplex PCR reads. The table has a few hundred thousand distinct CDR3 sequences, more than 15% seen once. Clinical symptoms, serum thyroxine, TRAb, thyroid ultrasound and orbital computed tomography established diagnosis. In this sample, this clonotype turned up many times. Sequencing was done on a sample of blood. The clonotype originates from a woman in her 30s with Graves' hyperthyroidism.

CDR3 sequence (DNA): TGTGCCAGCTCGGGACTAGCCTACAATGAGCAGTTCTTC. It specifies CASSGLAYNEQFF. V gene TRBV27 combines with J gene TRBJ2-1; 8 bases are shared with TRBD2. CDR1 and CDR2 from the germline V gene are MNHEY and SMNVEV (reference sequence). J was trimmed by 2 bases and V by 8 bases; bases with no gene match: 2. This CDR3 spans 13 amino acids.